These 21 T cell receptor beta chains were all obtained from the same sample, sequenced in a study of blood T cell repertoires in COVID-19. Profiling relied on immunoSEQ multiplex PCR, and the TCRdb table lists in-frame clones only, not all of them. This table has almost 250,000 clones, 75% to 85% appearing once. The material sequenced was PBMCs or T cells enriched from blood (not recorded which). The receptors come from a woman aged 50 to 65 with acute COVID-19.

The DNA for the CDR3 is TGTGCCAGCAGCTGGGGGGGGGCCGGTGGCTACACCTTC. As protein: CASSWGGAGGYTF. The chain employs TRBV7-8 and TRBJ1-2, with D tentatively TRBD1 (6 bases). V shed 4 bases and J shed 7 bases, with 13 bases lying between them. The CDR3 is made up of 13 amino acids. The germline V gene has CDR1 SGHVS and CDR2 FQNEAQ. Full variable domain (outside the CDR3, taken from reference TRBV7-8 and TRBJ1-2): GAGVSQSPRYKVAKRGQDVALRCDPISGHVSLFWYQQALGQGPEFLTYFQNEAQLDKSGLPSDRFFAERPEGSVSTLKIQRTQQEDSAVYLCASSWGGAGGYTFGSGTRLTVV.

This rearrangement joins TRBV19 to TRBJ2-1; TRBD2 is a possible D gene (5 bases). Germline V gives CDR1 LNHDA, CDR2 SQIVND (reference sequence). Trimming shortened V by 3 bases and J by 7 bases, and 13 bases separated the two germline ends. The CDR3 consists of 14 residues. This CDR3 reads CASSIGPSRNEQFF. The CDR3 DNA reads as TGTGCCAGTAGTATCGGGCCTAGCCGGAATGAGCAGTTCTTC.

This clone was picked up one time. The gene calls are TRBV7-9 and TRBJ1-5; 8 bases agree with TRBD1. The trim removed 6 bases at V and 6 bases at J, leaving 13 bases unmatched. Germline V gives CDR1 SEHNR, CDR2 FQNEAQ (reference sequence). The CDR3 has 16 amino acids. CDR3 in DNA: TGTGCCAGCAGTACCTCGGACAGGGAAATAGGTCAGCCCCAGCATTTT. Translation: CASSTSDREIGQPQHF.

The chain uses TRBV19 and TRBJ1-2; D is possibly TRBD1 (6 bases). The V end lost 1 base, the J end lost 3 bases, and 9 bases lay between the germline ends. The CDR3 contains 14 residues. Germline values: CDR1 LNHDA, CDR2 SQIVND (reference sequence). CDR3 in amino acids: CASSIAQGDYGYTF. Written as DNA, the CDR3 is TGTGCCAGTAGTATAGCACAGGGCGACTATGGCTACACCTTC.

The chain combines TRBV7-6 with TRBJ2-7, with 10 nucleotides matching TRBD1. CDR1 is SGHVS, CDR2 FNYEAQ, per germline. J lost 3 bases, V lost 2 bases, and 4 bases had no gene match. CDR3 length equals 15 residues. The CDR3 DNA reads as TGTGCCAGCAGCTTAACCGGGACAGGGGTCTACGAGCAGTACTTC. Encoded protein: CASSLTGTGVYEQYF. Complete variable domain (other parts from reference TRBV7-6 and TRBJ2-7): GAGVSQSPRYKVTKRGQDVALRCDPISGHVSLYWYRQALGQGPEFLTYFNYEAQQDKSGLPNDRFSAERPEGSISTLTIQRTEQRDSAMYRCASSLTGTGVYEQYFGPGTRLTVT.

In this sample, this clone turned up once. The rearrangement links TRBV6-5 to TRBJ1-1; 8 bases map to TRBD1. The V gene end was trimmed by 6 bases and the J gene end by 1 base; junction bases not matched to a gene: 1. CDR1 is MNHEY and CDR2 is SVGAGI in the germline V gene. This CDR3 is 13 amino acids long. As DNA, the CDR3 is TGTGCCAGCAGAGGGACAGGGAACACTGAAGCTTTCTTT. Encoded protein: CASRGTGNTEAFF.

As for this clone: This sample also contains other DNA sequences that code for the same CDR3. The chain employs TRBV29-1 and TRBJ1-2; 7 positions agree with TRBD1. Germline V gives CDR1 SQVTM, CDR2 ANQGSEA. The CDR3 runs to 12 residues. The ends lost 3 bases at V and 4 bases at J; junction bases unmatched: 2. The CDR3, as DNA: TGCAGCGTTGAGGGACAGAGCTATGGCTACACCTTC. It translates to CSVEGQSYGYTF.

The J gene is TRBJ1-5, the V gene TRBV30, with 10 bases matching TRBD1. The CDR3 totals 17 residues. The V and J ends lost 2 bases and 6 bases, in that order; junction bases with no gene match: 13. Germline V CDR1 and CDR2: GTSNPN, SVGIG (reference sequence). Here the CDR3 reads CAWSPLGTGDGSQPQHF. CDR3 coding DNA: TGTGCCTGGAGTCCCCTTGGGACAGGGGACGGGAGTCAGCCCCAGCATTTT. The full variable domain, in which reference TRBV30 and TRBJ1-5 provide the parts outside the CDR3, is SQTIHQWPATLVQPVGSPLSLECTVEGTSNPNLYWYRQAAGRGLQLLFYSVGIGQISSEVPQNLSASRPQDRQFILSSKKLLLSDSGFYLCAWSPLGTGDGSQPQHFGDGTRLSIL.

The chain combines TRBV5-1 with TRBJ1-1, with D tentatively TRBD1 (5 bases). CDR1 is SGHRS and CDR2 is YFSETQ in the germline V gene. V dropped 3 bases and J dropped 5 bases, with 11 bases sitting between them. The CDR3 contains 13 residues. DNA of the CDR3: TGCGCCAGCAGCTCGGCAGGGCAAACTGAAGCTTTCTTT. Translated, it gives CASSSAGQTEAFF.

For the CDR3, the DNA is TGCGCCAGCAGCTTAACCGAACAGGGGCACGAGCAGTACTTC. Its protein is CASSLTEQGHEQYF. J is TRBJ2-7 and V is TRBV5-1, with 7 positions matching TRBD1. This CDR3 spans 14 amino acids. Germline CDR1 and CDR2: SGHRS and YFSETQ. V dropped 2 bases and J dropped 5; count of bases not matched to a gene: 7.

The chain uses TRBV2 and TRBJ1-6, with 7 nucleotides matching TRBD1. V was pared by 10 bases and J by 0 bases, with 6 bases of the junction left unmatched. The germline CDR1 and CDR2 sequences are SNHLY and FYNNEI. The CDR3 sequence is 15 residues long. CDR3 loop: CATIQGSSYNSPLHF. CDR3 nucleotide sequence: TGTGCCACCATACAGGGGAGCTCCTATAATTCACCCCTCCACTTT. Using reference TRBV2 and TRBJ1-6 for the parts outside the CDR3, the full variable domain is EPEVTQTPSHQVTQMGQEVILRCVPISNHLYFYWYRQILGQKVEFLVSFYNNEISEKSEIFDDQFSVERPDGSNFTLKIRSTKLEDSAMYFCATIQGSSYNSPLHFGNGTRLTVT.

The chain employs TRBV6-2 or TRBV6-3 and TRBJ1-2, with TRBD1 matching 7 bases. This CDR3 region has 15 residues. V dropped 3 bases and J dropped 3; count of bases not matched to a gene: 7. The V gene's germline CDR1 is MNHEY and CDR2 SVGEGT. CDR3 bases: TGTGCCAGCAGTTATTGGACAGGCAGGGACTATGGCTACACCTTC. It translates to CASSYWTGRDYGYTF.

This clone has more than one count but fewer than ten. This chain joins TRBV7-9 and TRBJ1-1; 7 nucleotides match TRBD1. The CDR3 has 13 residues. The V segment lost 7 bases and the J segment 8 bases; nucleotides outside the gene matches: 10. Germline V lookup: CDR1 SEHNR, CDR2 FQNEAQ (reference sequence). The chain's CDR3 is CASTEQGRIEAFF. The CDR3 nucleotides read TGTGCCAGCACCGAACAGGGGAGGATAGAAGCTTTCTTT. The variable domain in full, with the rest retrieved from reference TRBV7-9 and TRBJ1-1, is DTGVSQNPRHKITKRGQNVTFRCDPISEHNRLYWYRQTLGQGPEFLTYFQNEAQLEKSRLLSDRFSAERPKGSFSTLEIQRTEQGDSAMYLCASTEQGRIEAFFGQGTRLTVV.

Only one count was recorded for this clone. This CDR3 is also generated by other DNA sequences in the sample. The gene calls are TRBV6-5 and TRBJ2-6, with D hard to call. This CDR3 comprises 13 residues. V lost 7 bases, J lost 1 base, and 5 bases lay in between. Germline lookup yields CDR1 MNHEY and CDR2 SVGAGI. The CDR3 bases are TGTGCCAGCACTCCGTCTGGGGCCAACGTCCTGACTTTC. It codes for CASTPSGANVLTF.

The V call is TRBV25-1, the J call TRBJ2-1, with a tentative D call TRBD1 (6 bases). Per germline, CDR1 MGHDK and CDR2 SYGVNS. The CDR3 is 13 amino acids. V lost 9 bases to trimming and J lost 5 bases, with 14 bases between them. The CDR3 reads CASITGYNNEQFF. In DNA, the CDR3 is TGTGCCAGTATCACAGGGTACAACAATGAGCAGTTCTTC.

The chain employs TRBV18 and TRBJ1-5; 10 nucleotides match TRBD1. Per germline, CDR1 KGHSH and CDR2 LQKENI. The CDR3 contains 16 residues. V shed 0 bases, J shed 3 bases, and the junction held 2 bases outside the gene matches. The CDR3 loop is CASSPPGTGVNQPQHF. The CDR3 DNA follows: TGTGCCAGCTCACCACCGGGGACAGGGGTCAATCAGCCCCAGCATTTT. The variable domain in full, completed from reference TRBV18 and TRBJ1-5, reads NAGVMQNPRHLVRRRGQEARLRCSPMKGHSHVYWYRQLPEEGLKFMVYLQKENIIDESGMPKERFSAEFPKEGPSILRIQQVVRGDSAAYFCASSPPGTGVNQPQHFGDGTRLSIL.

In DNA, the CDR3 is TGTGCCAGCAGTGTCGGACTAGCGGGGGGACAAGAGACCCAGTACTTC. This sequence encodes CASSVGLAGGQETQYF. The gene calls are TRBV6-1 and TRBJ2-5; 14 bases map to TRBD2. The junction had 3 bases not matched to a gene; V was cut back by 4 bases and J by 2 bases. The CDR3 runs 16 residues. The germline V gene encodes CDR1 MNHNS and CDR2 SASEGT.

V usage is TRBV6-2 or TRBV6-3 and J usage is TRBJ2-5; maybe TRBD2 (5 bases). Per the germline V gene, CDR1 is MNHEY and CDR2 is SVGEGT. Trimming stripped 0 bases from V and 7 bases from J, with 12 bases between. This CDR3 has 14 residues. CDR3 loop: CASSYSAGLGTQYF. The CDR3 DNA reads as TGTGCCAGCAGTTACTCGGCGGGCTTGGGGACCCAGTACTTC.

The chain has TRBV2 and TRBJ2-3, with a tentative D call TRBD2 (5 bases). V was clipped by 2 bases and J by 5 bases, with 17 bases between them. Per germline, CDR1 SNHLY and CDR2 FYNNEI. The CDR3 has 16 amino acids. CDR3 in DNA: TGTGCCAGCAGTGAATGGTCTACCCCGGGGAGAGATACGCAGTATTTT. Translating it yields CASSEWSTPGRDTQYF.

The V and J genes are TRBV5-4 and TRBJ2-1, with 9 nucleotides matching TRBD1. The CDR3 totals 15 residues. With 0 bases clipped from V and 5 bases from J, the junction kept 3 bases outside the gene matches. Looked up from germline, CDR1 is SGHNT and CDR2 is YYREEE (reference sequence). The CDR3 bases are TGTGCCAGCAGCTTGGGGACAGGGGTCCACAATGAGCAGTTCTTC. Its protein product is CASSLGTGVHNEQFF.

V and J are TRBV24-1 and TRBJ2-3, with D possibly being TRBD2 (6 bases). The germline CDR1 and CDR2 sequences are KGHDR and SFDVKD. The CDR3 extends over 14 amino acids. Trimming stripped 8 bases from V and 2 bases from J, with 13 bases between. The CDR3 sequence: CATNLRDSTDTQYF. In DNA form, the CDR3 reads TGTGCCACCAACCTCCGGGACTCCACAGATACGCAGTATTTT.